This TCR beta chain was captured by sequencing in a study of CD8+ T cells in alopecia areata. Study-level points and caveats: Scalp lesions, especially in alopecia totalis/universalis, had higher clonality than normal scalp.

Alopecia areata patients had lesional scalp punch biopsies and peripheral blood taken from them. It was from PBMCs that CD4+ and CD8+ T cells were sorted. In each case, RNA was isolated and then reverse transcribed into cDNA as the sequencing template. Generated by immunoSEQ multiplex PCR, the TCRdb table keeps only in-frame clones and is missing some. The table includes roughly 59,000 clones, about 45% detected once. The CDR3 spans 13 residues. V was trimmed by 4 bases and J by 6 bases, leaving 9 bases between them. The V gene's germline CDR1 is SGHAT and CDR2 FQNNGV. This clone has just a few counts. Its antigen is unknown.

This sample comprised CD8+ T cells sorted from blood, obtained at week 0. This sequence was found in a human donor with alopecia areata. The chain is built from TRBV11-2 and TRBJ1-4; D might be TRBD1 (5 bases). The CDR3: CASSYGTDEKLFF. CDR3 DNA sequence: TGTGCCAGCAGCTATGGGACGGATGAAAAACTGTTTTTT.